The 24 T cell receptor beta chains in this list originate from one sample, sequenced in a study of blood T cell repertoires in COVID-19. Sequencing used immunoSEQ multiplex PCR; TCRdb keeps in-frame clones, though not all of them. Of approximately 91,000 clones in the sample, nearly 90% were seen once. The specimen sequenced was peripheral blood. Receptors originate from a man between 65 and 85 years old with acute or convalescent COVID-19.

This CDR3 is CSARETGRSEAFF. CDR3 nucleotide sequence: TGCAGCGCCCGGGAAACAGGGCGCTCTGAAGCTTTCTTT. The chain links TRBV29-1 to TRBJ1-1; a possible D gene is TRBD1 (6 bases). CDR1 SQVTM and CDR2 ANQGSEA come from the germline V gene. The CDR3 extends over 13 amino acids. Trimming took 7 bases from V and 6 from J, leaving 18 bases between them.

V is TRBV6-5 and J is TRBJ1-1; no firm D call. This CDR3 region has 15 residues. The V end lost 2 bases, the J end lost 0 bases, and 10 bases lay between the germline ends. From germline, CDR1 is MNHEY and CDR2 SVGAGI. CDR3 residues: CASSYDGRLNTEAFF. CDR3 bases: TGTGCCAGCAGTTACGATGGCAGGTTGAACACTGAAGCTTTCTTT.

The rearrangement uses TRBV6-5 and TRBJ2-3; TRBD2 might be the D (6 bases). This CDR3 region has 14 residues. CDR1 is MNHEY, CDR2 SVGAGI, per germline. The germline V and J ends were trimmed by 2 bases and 4 bases, with 10 bases remaining between them. The CDR3 sequence is CASSYLARADTQYF. CDR3 nucleotide sequence: TGTGCCAGCAGTTACCTAGCGAGGGCAGATACGCAGTATTTT.

In its sample, this clone was seen a few times. For the CDR3, the DNA is TGTGCCAGTAGAGCGGGTCCCCCTCTGGGCTCACCCCTCCACTTT. Translation gives CASRAGPPLGSPLHF. The chain is built from TRBV19 and TRBJ1-6; D gene unclear. Germline V CDR1 and CDR2: LNHDA, SQIVND (reference sequence). The CDR3 is made up of 15 amino acids. The V end lost 6 bases, the J end lost 10 bases, and 19 bases lay between the germline ends.

The rearrangement uses TRBV2 and TRBJ2-5, with 10 bases aligning to TRBD2. Unmatched junction bases numbered 4, after V lost 4 bases and J lost 2 bases. The CDR3 runs to 15 residues. Germline V gene sequence: CDR1 SNHLY, CDR2 FYNNEI. The CDR3 spells CASSGPSGGQETQYF. In DNA form, the CDR3 reads TGTGCCAGCAGTGGTCCTAGCGGGGGTCAAGAGACCCAGTACTTC.

This clone was found a few times. The V call is TRBV28, the J call TRBJ1-5, with D possibly matching TRBD1 (6 bases). The germline V gene encodes CDR1 MDHEN and CDR2 SYDVKM. V dropped 1 base and J dropped 3 bases, with 10 bases sitting between them. The CDR3 length is 15 residues. As DNA, the CDR3 is TGTGCCAGCAGTTTATTCCCAGGGGACAATCAGCCCCAGCATTTT. It translates to CASSLFPGDNQPQHF.

The chain links TRBV6-6 to TRBJ2-1; 15 nucleotides align to TRBD2. The V segment lost 9 bases and the J segment 8 bases; nucleotides outside the gene matches: 8. In germline, CDR1 is MNHNY, CDR2 SVGAGI (reference sequence). There are 15 residues in the CDR3. Here the CDR3 reads CASRTSGGATDEQFF. The CDR3 DNA sequence: TGTGCCAGTCGGACTAGCGGGGGGGCTACCGATGAGCAGTTCTTC.

The chain links TRBV29-1 to TRBJ2-3; 10 positions agree with TRBD2. CDR1 SQVTM and CDR2 ANQGSEA come from the germline V gene. The V and J ends lost 0 bases and 4 bases, in that order; junction bases with no gene match: 7. The CDR3 is 16 amino acids. The CDR3 region is CSVEDESGGAPDTQYF. Written as DNA, the CDR3 is TGCAGCGTTGAAGATGAGAGCGGGGGGGCCCCAGATACGCAGTATTTT.

The genes are TRBV25-1 and TRBJ2-1, with a tentative D call TRBD2 (5 bases). V lost 3 bases and J lost 6, with 15 bases in between. CDR1 is MGHDK, CDR2 SYGVNS, per germline. The CDR3 runs 15 residues. DNA of the CDR3: TGTGCCAGCAGTGAGAATGCAGTAGCGACCAATGAGCAGTTCTTC. As protein: CASSENAVATNEQFF.

The chain links TRBV4-1 to TRBJ2-1; 12 bases agree with TRBD2. Germline V gene lookup returns CDR1 MGHRA and CDR2 YSYEKL. The CDR3 sequence is 17 residues long. Unmatched junction bases numbered 1, after V lost 0 bases and J lost 1 base. The CDR3 protein is CASSQDLAGGSYNEQFF. DNA for the CDR3: TGCGCCAGCAGCCAAGATCTAGCGGGGGGGTCCTACAATGAGCAGTTCTTC.

V usage is TRBV28 and J usage is TRBJ1-5; D perhaps matches TRBD1 (5 bases). The V end was cut by 7 bases, the J end by 3 bases, with 13 bases between. The V gene's germline CDR1 is MDHEN and CDR2 SYDVKM. The CDR3 loop spans 14 amino acids. The CDR3 loop is CASIPGLVNQPQHF. CDR3 coding DNA: TGTGCCAGCATCCCGGGACTTGTCAATCAGCCCCAGCATTTT.

J is TRBJ2-2 and V is TRBV23-1; weak D call: TRBD2 (6 bases). TRBV23-1 is an open reading frame whose function is uncertain. This CDR3 has 19 residues. V dropped 3 bases and J dropped 2 bases, with 22 bases sitting between them. CDR3 sequence: CASSHRGRFFGRNTGELFF. For the CDR3, the DNA is TGCGCCAGCAGTCATAGGGGCCGCTTTTTCGGGAGAAACACCGGGGAGCTGTTTTTT.

The chain couples TRBV5-6 to TRBJ1-4, with D maybe TRBD1 (6 bases). V lost 4 bases to trimming and J lost 3 bases, with 16 bases between them. The length of the CDR3 is 16 residues. Germline V gene lookup returns CDR1 SGHDT and CDR2 YYEEEE. The CDR3 DNA sequence: TGTGCCAGCAGCCCGCTTGGGGGCGCGTCTAATGAAAAACTGTTTTTT. Translation: CASSPLGGASNEKLFF.

The chain combines TRBV5-1 with TRBJ2-2; D may be TRBD1 (6 bases). The CDR3 sequence is 15 residues long. Trimming removed 1 base from V and 5 bases from J, with 12 bases in between. The germline CDR1 and CDR2 sequences are SGHRS and YFSETQ. DNA for the CDR3: TGCGCCAGCAGCTTGAACAGGGTGGGGACCGGGGAGCTGTTTTTT. Its translation: CASSLNRVGTGELFF.

This rearrangement joins TRBV7-9 to TRBJ1-4, with 9 bases fitting TRBD1. The junction had 6 bases not matched to a gene; V was cut back by 6 bases and J by 7 bases. Germline V gene sequence: CDR1 SEHNR, CDR2 FQNEAQ (reference sequence). This CDR3 has 14 amino acids. The CDR3 sequence is CASRSGTGSEKLFF. The DNA of the CDR3 is TGTGCCAGCAGGTCCGGGACAGGGAGTGAAAAACTGTTTTTT.

V gene TRBV5-1 combines with J gene TRBJ1-1, with D maybe TRBD1 (5 bases). The V end was cut by 3 bases, the J end by 3 bases, with 18 bases between. The CDR3 totals 16 residues. The germline gives CDR1 SGHRS, CDR2 YFSETQ. The CDR3 reads CASSYTGGLGYTEAFF. The CDR3 DNA follows: TGCGCCAGCAGCTATACAGGCGGCCTCGGATACACTGAAGCTTTCTTT.

This chain joins TRBV9 and TRBJ2-7; weak D call: TRBD1 (6 bases). CDR3 size: 14 residues. V was cut by 5 bases and J by 3 bases, with 15 bases left in between. Germline V CDR1 and CDR2: SGDLS, YYNGEE. The CDR3 here is CASSADRLFYEQYF. The CDR3 region has the DNA TGTGCCAGCAGTGCCGACAGGCTGTTCTACGAGCAGTACTTC.

The J gene is TRBJ2-2, the V gene TRBV12-2; the table's D call, TRBD2, has no DNA check behind it. TRBV12-2 is noted as a pseudogene. This CDR3 has 16 residues. CDR3 sequence: CASRRTASGLVGELFF. For the CDR3, the DNA is TGTGCAAGTCGCCGTACCGCTAGCGGTTTGGTCGGGGAGCTGTTTTTT.

V and J are TRBV5-1 and TRBJ2-3; the D is unclear. Germline V gives CDR1 SGHRS, CDR2 YFSETQ. Trimming left V 3 bases short and J 2 bases short, with 7 bases between. This CDR3 is built from 13 residues. The CDR3 here is CASSSLSTDTQYF. DNA of the CDR3: TGCGCCAGCAGCTCTCTCTCCACAGATACGCAGTATTTT. Looking up the rest from reference TRBV5-1 and TRBJ2-3 gives the full variable domain: KAGVTQTPRYLIKTRGQQVTLSCSPISGHRSVSWYQQTPGQGLQFLFEYFSETQRNKGNFPGRFSGRQFSNSRSEMNVSTLELGDSALYLCASSSLSTDTQYFGPGTRLTVL.

The chain employs TRBV2 and TRBJ1-2; 10 bases align to TRBD1. The trim removed 8 bases at V and 7 bases at J, leaving 13 bases unmatched. The CDR3 is made up of 15 amino acids. Germline-derived CDR1 and CDR2 are SNHLY and FYNNEI. This CDR3 reads CASLGLGQGSRGYTF. CDR3 in DNA: TGTGCCAGCCTCGGATTGGGACAGGGGAGTCGTGGCTACACCTTC.

The CDR3 sequence is CASSQAQGFYTEAFF. Written as DNA, the CDR3 is TGCGCCAGCAGCCAAGCACAGGGGTTTTACACTGAAGCTTTCTTT. This chain joins TRBV4-1 and TRBJ1-1, with TRBD1 identical over 7 bases. V dropped 1 base and J dropped 3; count of bases not matched to a gene: 5. CDR1 MGHRA and CDR2 YSYEKL come from the germline V gene. The CDR3 has 15 residues.

The chain joins TRBV24-1 to TRBJ2-2, with D maybe TRBD1 (6 bases). Germline values: CDR1 KGHDR, CDR2 SFDVKD. V dropped 7 bases and J dropped 4 bases, with 12 bases sitting between them. The CDR3 extends over 14 amino acids. CDR3 region: CATRQGISTGELFF. CDR3 coding DNA: TGTGCCACCAGGCAGGGGATTAGCACCGGGGAGCTGTTTTTT.

The chain recombines TRBV18 with TRBJ2-6; TRBD2 matches at 8 bases. CDR1 KGHSH and CDR2 LQKENI come from the germline V gene. With V trimmed by 5 bases and J by 1 base, 13 bases remained unmatched. The CDR3 spans 19 residues. The CDR3 loop reads CASSSPRGGPHSGANVLTF. The CDR3, as DNA: TGTGCCAGCTCATCCCCCCGGGGGGGACCCCATTCTGGGGCCAACGTCCTGACTTTC.

The chain has TRBV10-2 and TRBJ2-7; no definite D call. CDR1 is WSHSY and CDR2 is SAAADI in the germline V gene. Trimming removed 8 bases at V and 2 bases at J, with 10 bases between. The CDR3 is 12 residues long. The CDR3 protein is CASESNTYEQYV. In DNA form, the CDR3 reads TGCGCCAGCGAATCGAACACCTACGAGCAGTACGTC.